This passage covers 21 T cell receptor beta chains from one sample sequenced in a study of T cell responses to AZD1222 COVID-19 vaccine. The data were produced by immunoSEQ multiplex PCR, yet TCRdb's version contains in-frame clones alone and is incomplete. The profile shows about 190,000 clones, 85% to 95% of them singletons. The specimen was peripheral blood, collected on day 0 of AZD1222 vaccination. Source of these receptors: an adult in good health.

CDR3 in DNA: TGTGCCAGCACCCCCTTTGGGATGTATGGCTACACCTTC. It yields the protein CASTPFGMYGYTF. The rearrangement joins TRBV12-3 or TRBV12-4 to TRBJ1-2; D remains unclear. CDR3 length: 13 amino acids. V lost 7 bases and J lost 5, with 14 bases in between.

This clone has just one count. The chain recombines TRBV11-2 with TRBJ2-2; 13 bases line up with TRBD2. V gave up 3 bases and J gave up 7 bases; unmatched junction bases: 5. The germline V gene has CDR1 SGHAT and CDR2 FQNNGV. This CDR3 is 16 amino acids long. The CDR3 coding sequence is TGTGCCAGCAGCTTCACTAGCGGGAGGGTCGTCGGGGAGCTGTTTTTT. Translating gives CASSFTSGRVVGELFF.

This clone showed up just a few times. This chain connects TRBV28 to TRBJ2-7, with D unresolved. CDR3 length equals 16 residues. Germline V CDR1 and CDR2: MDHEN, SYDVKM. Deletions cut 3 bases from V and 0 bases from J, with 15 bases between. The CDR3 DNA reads TGTGCCAGCAGTTTCCCTCCGGTTCCCAGCTCCTACGAGCAGTACTTC. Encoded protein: CASSFPPVPSSYEQYF.

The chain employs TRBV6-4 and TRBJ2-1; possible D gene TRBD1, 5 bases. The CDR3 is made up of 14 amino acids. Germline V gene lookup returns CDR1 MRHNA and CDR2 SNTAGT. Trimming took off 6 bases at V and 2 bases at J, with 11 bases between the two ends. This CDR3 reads CASSTDSAYNEQFF. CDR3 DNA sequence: TGTGCCAGCAGCACCGACAGCGCCTACAATGAGCAGTTCTTC.

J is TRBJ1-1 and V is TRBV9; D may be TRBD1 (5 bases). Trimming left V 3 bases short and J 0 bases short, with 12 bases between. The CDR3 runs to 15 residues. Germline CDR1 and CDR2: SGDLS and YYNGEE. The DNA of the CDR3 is TGTGCCAGCAGCGCGGGGCGGATGATGAACACTGAAGCTTTCTTT. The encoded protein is CASSAGRMMNTEAFF.

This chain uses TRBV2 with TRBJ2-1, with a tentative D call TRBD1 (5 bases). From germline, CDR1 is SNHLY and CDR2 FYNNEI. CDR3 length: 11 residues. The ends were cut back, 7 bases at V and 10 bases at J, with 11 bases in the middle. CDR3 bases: TGTGCCAGCATATCCAGGGTCGAGCAGTTCTTC. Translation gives CASISRVEQFF. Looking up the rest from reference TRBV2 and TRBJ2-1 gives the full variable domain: EPEVTQTPSHQVTQMGQEVILRCVPISNHLYFYWYRQILGQKVEFLVSFYNNEISEKSEIFDDQFSVERPDGSNFTLKIRSTKLEDSAMYFCASISRVEQFFGPGTRLTVL.

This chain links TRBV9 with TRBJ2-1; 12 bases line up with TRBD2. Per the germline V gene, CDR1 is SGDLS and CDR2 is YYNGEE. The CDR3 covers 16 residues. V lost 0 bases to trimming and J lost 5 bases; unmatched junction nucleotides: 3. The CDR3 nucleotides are TGTGCCAGCAGCGTAGGAGGACTAGCGGGAAACAATGAGCAGTTCTTC. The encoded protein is CASSVGGLAGNNEQFF.

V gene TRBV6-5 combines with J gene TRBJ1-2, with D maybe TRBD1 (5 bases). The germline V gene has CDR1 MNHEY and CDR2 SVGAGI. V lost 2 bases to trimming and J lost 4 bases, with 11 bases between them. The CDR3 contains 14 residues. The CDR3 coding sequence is TGTGCCAGCAGTTACAGGGGCTATGGCTATGGCTACACCTTC. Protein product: CASSYRGYGYGYTF.

DNA for the CDR3: TGTGCCAGCAGCTCCTCGGGGCCCCAGCATTTT. Amino acid sequence: CASSSSGPQHF. This chain links TRBV7-9 with TRBJ1-5; no clear D. The germline V gene has CDR1 SEHNR and CDR2 FQNEAQ (reference sequence). The CDR3 contains 11 residues. Trimming left V 4 bases short and J 9 bases short, with 7 bases between.

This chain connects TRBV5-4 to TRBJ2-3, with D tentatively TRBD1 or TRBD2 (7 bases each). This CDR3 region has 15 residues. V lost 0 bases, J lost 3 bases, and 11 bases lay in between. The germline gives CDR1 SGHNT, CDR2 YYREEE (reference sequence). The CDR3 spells CASSLGQGGTDTQYF. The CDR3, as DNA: TGTGCCAGCAGCTTGGGGCAGGGGGGGACAGATACGCAGTATTTT.

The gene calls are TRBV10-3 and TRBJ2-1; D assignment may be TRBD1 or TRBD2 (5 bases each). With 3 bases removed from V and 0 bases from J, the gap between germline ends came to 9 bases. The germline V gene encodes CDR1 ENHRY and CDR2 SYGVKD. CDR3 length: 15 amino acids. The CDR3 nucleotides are TGTGCCATCAGTGACGGGGACCGCTCCTACAATGAGCAGTTCTTC. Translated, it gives CAISDGDRSYNEQFF.

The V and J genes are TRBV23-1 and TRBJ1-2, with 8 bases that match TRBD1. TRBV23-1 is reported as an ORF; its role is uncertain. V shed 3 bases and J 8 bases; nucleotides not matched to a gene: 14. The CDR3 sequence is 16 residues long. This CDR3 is CASSQRQGALGKGYTF. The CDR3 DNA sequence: TGCGCCAGCAGTCAGAGGCAGGGGGCGCTCGGTAAGGGCTACACCTTC.

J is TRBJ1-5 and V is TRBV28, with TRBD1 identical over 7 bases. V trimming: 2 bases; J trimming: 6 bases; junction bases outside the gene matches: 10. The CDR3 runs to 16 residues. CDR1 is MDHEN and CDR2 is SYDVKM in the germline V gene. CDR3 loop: CASSLEAGGSRQPQHF. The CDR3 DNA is TGTGCCAGCAGTTTAGAGGCAGGGGGAAGTCGTCAGCCCCAGCATTTT. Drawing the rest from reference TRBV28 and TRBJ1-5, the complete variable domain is DVKVTQSSRYLVKRTGEKVFLECVQDMDHENMFWYRQDPGLGLRLIYFSYDVKMKEKGDIPEGYSVSREKKERFSLILESASTNQTSMYLCASSLEAGGSRQPQHFGDGTRLSIL.

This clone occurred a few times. CDR3 in DNA: TGTGCCAGCAGCTTACTGGGACAGGGGTTTAACCCCGAAGCTTTCTTT. It is translated as CASSLLGQGFNPEAFF. V gene TRBV14 combines with J gene TRBJ1-1; TRBD1 matches at 10 bases. The germline gives CDR1 SGHDN, CDR2 FVKESK. This CDR3 has 16 amino acids. The V segment lost 5 bases and the J segment 8 bases; nucleotides outside the gene matches: 14.

This CDR3 reads CASNDEGTGSITEAFF. The DNA of the CDR3 is TGTGCCAGCAATGATGAAGGGACAGGGTCCATAACTGAAGCTTTCTTT. The chain combines TRBV2 with TRBJ1-1, with 9 bases matching TRBD1. V shed 7 bases, J shed 5 bases, and the junction held 14 bases outside the gene matches. The CDR3 length is 16 residues. Germline loops: CDR1 SNHLY, CDR2 FYNNEI.

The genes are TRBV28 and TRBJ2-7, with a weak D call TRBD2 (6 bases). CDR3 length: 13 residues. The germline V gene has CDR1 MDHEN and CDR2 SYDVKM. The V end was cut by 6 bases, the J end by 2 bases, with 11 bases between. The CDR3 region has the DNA TGTGCCAGCAGCTCCGGGGGTCCCTACGAGCAGTACTTC. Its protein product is CASSSGGPYEQYF.

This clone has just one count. CDR3 region: CASSSGGYEQFF. CDR3 nucleotide sequence: TGTGCCAGCAGCTCCGGAGGCTATGAGCAGTTCTTC. The chain joins TRBV7-2 to TRBJ2-1, with TRBD2 as a possible D gene (5 bases). This CDR3 region has 12 residues. Looked up from germline, CDR1 is SGHTA and CDR2 is FQGNSA. V gave up 4 bases and J gave up 8 bases, with 9 bases separating them.

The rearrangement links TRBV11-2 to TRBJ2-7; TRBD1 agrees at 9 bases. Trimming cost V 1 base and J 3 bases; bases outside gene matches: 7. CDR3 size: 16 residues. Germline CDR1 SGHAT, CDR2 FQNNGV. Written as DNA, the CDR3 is TGTGCCAGCAGCTTAGCCGGGACAGGGCATTTCTACGAGCAGTACTTC. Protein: CASSLAGTGHFYEQYF.

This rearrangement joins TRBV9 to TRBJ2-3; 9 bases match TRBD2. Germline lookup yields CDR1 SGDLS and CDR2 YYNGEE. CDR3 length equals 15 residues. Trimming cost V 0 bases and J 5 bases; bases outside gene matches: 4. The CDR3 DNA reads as TGTGCCAGCAGCGTAGGGCTAGCGGGAAAAGATACGCAGTATTTT. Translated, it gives CASSVGLAGKDTQYF.

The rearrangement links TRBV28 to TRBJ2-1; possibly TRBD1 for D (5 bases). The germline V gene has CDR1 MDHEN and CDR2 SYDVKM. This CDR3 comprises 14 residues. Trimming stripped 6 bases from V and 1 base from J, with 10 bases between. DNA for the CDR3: TGTGCCAGCAGAATGGGGCTATCCTACAATGAGCAGTTCTTC. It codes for CASRMGLSYNEQFF.

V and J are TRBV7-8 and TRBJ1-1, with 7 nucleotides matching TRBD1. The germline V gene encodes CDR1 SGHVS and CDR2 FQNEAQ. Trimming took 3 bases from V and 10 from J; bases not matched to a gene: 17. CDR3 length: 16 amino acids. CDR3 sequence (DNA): TGTGCCAGCAGCTTTAGCGGGGGCCCTGACAGGGTTGGAGCTTTCTTT. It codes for CASSFSGGPDRVGAFF.